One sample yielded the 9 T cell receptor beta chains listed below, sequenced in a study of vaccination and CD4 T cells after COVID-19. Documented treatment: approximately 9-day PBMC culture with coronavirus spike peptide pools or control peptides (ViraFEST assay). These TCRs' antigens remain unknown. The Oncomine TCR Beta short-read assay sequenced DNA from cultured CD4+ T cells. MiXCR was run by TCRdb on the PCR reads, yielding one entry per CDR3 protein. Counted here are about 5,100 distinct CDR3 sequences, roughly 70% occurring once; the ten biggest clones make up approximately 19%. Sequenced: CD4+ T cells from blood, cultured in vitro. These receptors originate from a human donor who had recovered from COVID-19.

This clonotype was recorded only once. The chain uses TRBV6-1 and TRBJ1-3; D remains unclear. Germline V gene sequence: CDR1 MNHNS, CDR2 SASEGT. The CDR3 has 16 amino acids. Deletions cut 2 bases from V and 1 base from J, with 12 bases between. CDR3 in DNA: TGTGCCAGCAGTGAACCTGTGCGGGGTTCTGGAAACACCATATATTTT. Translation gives CASSEPVRGSGNTIYF.

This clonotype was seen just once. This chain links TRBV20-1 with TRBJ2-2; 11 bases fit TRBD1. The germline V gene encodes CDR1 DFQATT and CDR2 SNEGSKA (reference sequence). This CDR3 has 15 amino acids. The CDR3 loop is CSAFYGTGGTGELFF. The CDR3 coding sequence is TGCAGCGCCTTCTACGGGACAGGGGGTACCGGGGAGCTGTTTTTT.

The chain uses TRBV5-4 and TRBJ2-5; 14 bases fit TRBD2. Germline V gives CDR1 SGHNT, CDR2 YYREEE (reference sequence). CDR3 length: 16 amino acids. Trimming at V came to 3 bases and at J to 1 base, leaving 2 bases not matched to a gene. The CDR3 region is CASSSGLAGAQETQYF. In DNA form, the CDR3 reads TGTGCCAGCAGCTCGGGACTAGCGGGGGCCCAAGAGACCCAGTACTTC.

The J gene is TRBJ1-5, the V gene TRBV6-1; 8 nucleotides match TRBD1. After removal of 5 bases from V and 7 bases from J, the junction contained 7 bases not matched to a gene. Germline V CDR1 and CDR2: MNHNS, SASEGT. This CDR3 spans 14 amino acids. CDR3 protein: CASSLQGARQPQHF. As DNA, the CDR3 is TGTGCCAGCAGTCTTCAGGGGGCGCGGCAGCCCCAGCATTTT.

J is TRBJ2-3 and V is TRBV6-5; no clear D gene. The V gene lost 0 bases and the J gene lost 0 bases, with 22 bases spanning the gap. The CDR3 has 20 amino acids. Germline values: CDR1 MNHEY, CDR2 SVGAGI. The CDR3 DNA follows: TGTGCCAGCAGTTACTCATCCCAGAGAACCCCCGGCACTAGCACAGATACGCAGTATTTT. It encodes CASSYSSQRTPGTSTDTQYF.

CDR3 loop: CASIETGRGAGELFF. The DNA of the CDR3 is TGTGCCAGTATCGAGACAGGGAGAGGGGCCGGGGAGCTGTTTTTT. The chain joins TRBV19 to TRBJ2-2, with 7 bases identical to TRBD1. V shed 7 bases, J shed 6 bases, and the junction held 11 bases outside the gene matches. The CDR3 contains 15 residues. The germline V gene has CDR1 LNHDA and CDR2 SQIVND (reference sequence).

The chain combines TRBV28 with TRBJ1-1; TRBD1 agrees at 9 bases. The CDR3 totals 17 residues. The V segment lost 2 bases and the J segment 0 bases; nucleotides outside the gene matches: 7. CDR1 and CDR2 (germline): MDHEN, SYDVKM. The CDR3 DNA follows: TGTGCCAGCAGTTTAGCGACAGGGGGTGAGATGAACACTGAAGCTTTCTTT. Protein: CASSLATGGEMNTEAFF. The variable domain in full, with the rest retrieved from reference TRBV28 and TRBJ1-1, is DVKVTQSSRYLVKRTGEKVFLECVQDMDHENMFWYRQDPGLGLRLIYFSYDVKMKEKGDIPEGYSVSREKKERFSLILESASTNQTSMYLCASSLATGGEMNTEAFFGQGTRLTVV.

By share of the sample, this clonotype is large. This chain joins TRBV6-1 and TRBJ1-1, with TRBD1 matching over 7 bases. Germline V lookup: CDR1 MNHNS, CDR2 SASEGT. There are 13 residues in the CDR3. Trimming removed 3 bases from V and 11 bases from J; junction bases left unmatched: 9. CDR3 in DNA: TGTGCCAGCAGTGACAGGGGGAATTTAGGGGCTTTCTTT. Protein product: CASSDRGNLGAFF.

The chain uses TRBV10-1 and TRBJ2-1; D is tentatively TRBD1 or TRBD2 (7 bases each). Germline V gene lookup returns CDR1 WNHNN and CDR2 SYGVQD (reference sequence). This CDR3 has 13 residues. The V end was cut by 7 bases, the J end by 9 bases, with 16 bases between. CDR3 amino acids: CASTPGGRAEQFF. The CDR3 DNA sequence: TGCGCCAGCACTCCAGGGGGGAGGGCTGAGCAGTTCTTC.